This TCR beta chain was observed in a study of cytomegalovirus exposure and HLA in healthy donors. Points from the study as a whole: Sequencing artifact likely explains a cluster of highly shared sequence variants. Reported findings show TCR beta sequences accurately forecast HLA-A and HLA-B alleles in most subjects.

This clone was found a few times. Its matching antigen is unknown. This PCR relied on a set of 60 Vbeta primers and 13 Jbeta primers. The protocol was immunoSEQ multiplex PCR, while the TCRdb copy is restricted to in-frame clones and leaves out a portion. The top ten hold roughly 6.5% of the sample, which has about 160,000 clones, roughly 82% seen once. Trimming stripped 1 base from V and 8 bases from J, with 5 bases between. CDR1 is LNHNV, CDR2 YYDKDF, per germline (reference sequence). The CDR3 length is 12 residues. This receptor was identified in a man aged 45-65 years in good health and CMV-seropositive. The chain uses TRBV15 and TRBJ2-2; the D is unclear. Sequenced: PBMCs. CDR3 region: CATSRVQGELFF. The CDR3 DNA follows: TGTGCCACCAGCAGAGTTCAGGGGGAGCTGTTTTTT.